This passage covers 7 T cell receptor beta chains from one sample sequenced in a study of blood T cell repertoires in COVID-19. Clones were sequenced by immunoSEQ multiplex PCR, and TCRdb holds only the in-frame ones, with some missing. The data hold roughly 250,000 clones, with about 86% observed a single time. Sequenced input: peripheral blood. Receptors originate from a woman in her twenties or thirties with COVID-19, enrolled during active disease.

The V call is TRBV29-1, the J call TRBJ1-1; 9 bases agree with TRBD1. Germline trimming cut 4 bases from V and 6 bases from J; bases unmatched to any gene: 3. Germline CDR1 SQVTM, CDR2 ANQGSEA. The CDR3 runs 12 residues. CDR3 bases: TGCAGCGTTGGTGGGGACAGGGCTGAAGCTTTCTTT. The encoded protein is CSVGGDRAEAFF.

The CDR3 region has the DNA TGTGCCAGCAGCTTCAGATTGGGACAGGTCAACACTGAAGCTTTCTTT. Translation: CASSFRLGQVNTEAFF. V is TRBV13 and J is TRBJ1-1; 8 bases are a match to TRBD1. The junction had 8 bases not matched to a gene; V was cut back by 3 bases and J by 2 bases. CDR3 length equals 16 residues. Germline assignment: CDR1 PRHDT and CDR2 FYEKMQ (reference sequence).

This clone was counted once. The rearrangement uses TRBV28 and TRBJ1-5; a possible D gene is TRBD1 (6 bases). Per the germline V gene, CDR1 is MDHEN and CDR2 is SYDVKM. Trimming stripped 6 bases from V and 7 bases from J, with 19 bases between. The CDR3 loop spans 15 amino acids. This CDR3 reads CASRSGQGGGQPQHF. CDR3 nucleotide sequence: TGTGCCAGCAGGTCGGGACAAGGGGGGGGGCAGCCCCAGCATTTT.

The chain has TRBV5-1 and TRBJ2-3, with 8 bases that match TRBD1. V shed 2 bases and J 6 bases; nucleotides not matched to a gene: 5. CDR3 length equals 14 residues. Germline CDR1 is SGHRS and CDR2 is YFSETQ. This CDR3 is CASSFDRGDDTQYF. The CDR3 coding sequence is TGCGCCAGCAGCTTCGACAGGGGAGACGATACGCAGTATTTT.

V gene TRBV4-2 combines with J gene TRBJ1-3; TRBD1 aligns across 7 bases. This CDR3 spans 19 amino acids. The V gene end was trimmed by 4 bases and the J gene end by 2 bases; junction bases not matched to a gene: 17. From germline, CDR1 is LGHNA and CDR2 YNFKEQ. CDR3 sequence (DNA): TGTGCCAGCAGCCCGACAGGGTCTGTGGGTAGAACCCCTGGAAACACCATATATTTT. This encodes CASSPTGSVGRTPGNTIYF.

The gene calls are TRBV5-1 and TRBJ1-2; 7 bases line up with TRBD1. The length of the CDR3 is 16 residues. V lost 2 bases, J lost 4 bases, and 11 bases stayed unmatched. Germline V lookup: CDR1 SGHRS, CDR2 YFSETQ. The CDR3 DNA sequence: TGCGCCAGCAGCTTTATGGGGACAGATTTCATCTATGGCTACACCTTC. This translates into CASSFMGTDFIYGYTF.

CDR3: CASYRVPLEQYF. The CDR3 DNA reads TGCGCCAGTTACAGGGTGCCGCTCGAGCAGTACTTC. The chain uses TRBV5-1 and TRBJ2-7; a possible D gene is TRBD1 (6 bases). The CDR3 extends over 12 amino acids. Trimming shortened V by 8 bases and J by 6 bases, and 15 bases separated the two germline ends. CDR1 is SGHRS and CDR2 is YFSETQ in the germline V gene.